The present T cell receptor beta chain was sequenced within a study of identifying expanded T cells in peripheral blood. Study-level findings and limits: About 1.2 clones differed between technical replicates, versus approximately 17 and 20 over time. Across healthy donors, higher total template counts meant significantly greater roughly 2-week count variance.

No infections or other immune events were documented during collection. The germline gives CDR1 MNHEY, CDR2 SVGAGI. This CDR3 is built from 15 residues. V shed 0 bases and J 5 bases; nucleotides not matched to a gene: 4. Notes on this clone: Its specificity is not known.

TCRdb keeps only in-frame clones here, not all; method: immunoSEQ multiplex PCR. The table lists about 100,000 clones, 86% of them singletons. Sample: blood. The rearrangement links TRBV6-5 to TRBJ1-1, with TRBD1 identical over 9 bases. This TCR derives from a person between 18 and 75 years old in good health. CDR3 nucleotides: TGTGCCAGCAGTTACTCGACAGGGGGTCTAACTGAAGCTTTCTTT. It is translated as CASSYSTGGLTEAFF.